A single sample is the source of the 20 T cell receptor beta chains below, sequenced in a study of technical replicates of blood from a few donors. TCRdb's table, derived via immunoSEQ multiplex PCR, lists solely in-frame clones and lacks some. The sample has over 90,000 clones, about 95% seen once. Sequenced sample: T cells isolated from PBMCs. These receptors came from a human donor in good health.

CDR3 region: CASSPEAGRYNGNTEAFF. The CDR3 DNA sequence: TGTGCCAGCAGCCCCGAAGCGGGGCGATACAATGGGAACACTGAAGCTTTCTTT. The chain is built from TRBV11-3 and TRBJ1-1; D is possibly TRBD1 (5 bases). V was trimmed by 5 bases and J by 1 base, leaving 23 bases between them. The CDR3 runs 18 residues. The germline gives CDR1 SGHNT, CDR2 YENEEA.

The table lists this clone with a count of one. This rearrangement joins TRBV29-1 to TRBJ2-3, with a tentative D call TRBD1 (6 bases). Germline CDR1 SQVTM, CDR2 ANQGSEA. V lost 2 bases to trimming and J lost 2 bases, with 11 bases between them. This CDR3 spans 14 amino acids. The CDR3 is CSVELGQTTDTQYF. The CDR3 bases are TGCAGCGTTGAACTAGGACAGACCACAGATACGCAGTATTTT.

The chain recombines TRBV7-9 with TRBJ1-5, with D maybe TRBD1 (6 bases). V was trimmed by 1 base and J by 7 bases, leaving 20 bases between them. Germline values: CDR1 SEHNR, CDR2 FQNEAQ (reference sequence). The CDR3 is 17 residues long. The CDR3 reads CASSLGKDLRGGQPQHF. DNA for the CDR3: TGTGCCAGCAGCTTAGGAAAGGACCTTCGAGGGGGACAGCCCCAGCATTTT.

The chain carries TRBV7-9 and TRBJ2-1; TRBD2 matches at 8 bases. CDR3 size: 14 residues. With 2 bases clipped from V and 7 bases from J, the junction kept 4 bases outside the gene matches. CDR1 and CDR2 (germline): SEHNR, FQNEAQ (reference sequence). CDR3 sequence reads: CASSLQLAVNEQFF. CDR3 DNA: TGTGCCAGCAGCTTACAACTAGCGGTTAATGAGCAGTTCTTC.

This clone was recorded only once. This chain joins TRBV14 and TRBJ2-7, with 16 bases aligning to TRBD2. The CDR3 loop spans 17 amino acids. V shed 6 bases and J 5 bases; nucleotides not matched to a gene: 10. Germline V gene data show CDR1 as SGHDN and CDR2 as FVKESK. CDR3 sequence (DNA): TGTGCCAGCAGTAAAATACCGGGACTAGCGGGAGGGCACGAGCAGTACTTC. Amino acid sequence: CASSKIPGLAGGHEQYF.

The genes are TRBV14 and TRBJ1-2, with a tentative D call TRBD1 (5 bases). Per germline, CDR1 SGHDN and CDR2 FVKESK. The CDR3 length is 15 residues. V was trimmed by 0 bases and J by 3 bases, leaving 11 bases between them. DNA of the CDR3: TGTGCCAGCAGCCAAGACCAAGCGGGGGACTATGGCTACACCTTC. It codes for CASSQDQAGDYGYTF.

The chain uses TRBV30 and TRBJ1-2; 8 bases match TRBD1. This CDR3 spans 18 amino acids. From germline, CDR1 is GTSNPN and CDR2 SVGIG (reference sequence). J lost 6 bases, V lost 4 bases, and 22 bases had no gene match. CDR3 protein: CAWTQDRAYPRSTNGYTF. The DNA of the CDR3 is TGTGCCTGGACCCAGGACAGGGCTTACCCTCGATCCACTAATGGCTACACCTTC.

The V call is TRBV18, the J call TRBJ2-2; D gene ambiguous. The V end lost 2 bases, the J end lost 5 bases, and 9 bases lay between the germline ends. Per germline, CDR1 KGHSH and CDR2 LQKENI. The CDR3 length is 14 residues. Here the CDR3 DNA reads TGTGCCAGCTCACCATCTCCACTAACCGGGGAGCTGTTTTTT. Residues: CASSPSPLTGELFF.

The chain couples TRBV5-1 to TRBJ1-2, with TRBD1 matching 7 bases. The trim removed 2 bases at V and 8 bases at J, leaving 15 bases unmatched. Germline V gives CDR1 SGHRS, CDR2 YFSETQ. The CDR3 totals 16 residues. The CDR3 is CASSLPGTAGADGYTF. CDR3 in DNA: TGCGCCAGCAGCTTACCGGGGACAGCGGGGGCCGACGGCTACACCTTC.

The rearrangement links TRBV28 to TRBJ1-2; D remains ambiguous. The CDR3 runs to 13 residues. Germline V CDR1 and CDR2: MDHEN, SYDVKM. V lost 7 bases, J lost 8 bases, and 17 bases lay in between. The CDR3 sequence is CASKLAGSQGYTF. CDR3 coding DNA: TGTGCCAGCAAACTCGCGGGGTCTCAGGGCTACACCTTC.

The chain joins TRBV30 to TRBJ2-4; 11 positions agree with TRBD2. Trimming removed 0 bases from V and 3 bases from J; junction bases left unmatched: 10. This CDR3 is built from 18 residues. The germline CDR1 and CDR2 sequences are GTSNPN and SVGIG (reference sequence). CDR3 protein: CAWSVRGLAGGYKNIQYF. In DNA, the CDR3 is TGTGCCTGGAGTGTAAGGGGGCTAGCGGGGGGTTACAAAAACATTCAGTACTTC.

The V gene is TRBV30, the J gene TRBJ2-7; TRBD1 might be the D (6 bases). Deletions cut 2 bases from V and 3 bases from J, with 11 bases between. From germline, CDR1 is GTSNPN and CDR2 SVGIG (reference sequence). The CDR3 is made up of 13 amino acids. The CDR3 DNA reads TGTGCCTGGAGTAGGGACACAAACTACGAGCAGTACTTC. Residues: CAWSRDTNYEQYF.

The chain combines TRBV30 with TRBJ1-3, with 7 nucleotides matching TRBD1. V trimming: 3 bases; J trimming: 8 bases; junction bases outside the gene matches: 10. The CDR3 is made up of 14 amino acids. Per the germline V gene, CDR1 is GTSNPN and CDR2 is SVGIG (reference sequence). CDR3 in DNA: TGTGCCTGGAGCTACCCCGACAGGGTTCACACCATATATTTT. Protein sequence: CAWSYPDRVHTIYF.

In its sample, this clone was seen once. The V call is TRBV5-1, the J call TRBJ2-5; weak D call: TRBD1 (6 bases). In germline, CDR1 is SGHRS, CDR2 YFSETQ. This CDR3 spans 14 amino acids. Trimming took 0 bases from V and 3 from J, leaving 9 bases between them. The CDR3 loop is CASSLGAGEETQYF. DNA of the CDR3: TGCGCCAGCAGCTTGGGGGCAGGGGAAGAGACCCAGTACTTC.

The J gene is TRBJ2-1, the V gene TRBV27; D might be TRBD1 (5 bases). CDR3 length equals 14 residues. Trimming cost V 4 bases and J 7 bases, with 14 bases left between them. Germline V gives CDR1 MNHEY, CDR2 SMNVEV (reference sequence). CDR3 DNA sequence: TGTGCCAGCAGTTCCCCTCAGGGTTTGAATGAGCAGTTCTTC. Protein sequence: CASSSPQGLNEQFF.

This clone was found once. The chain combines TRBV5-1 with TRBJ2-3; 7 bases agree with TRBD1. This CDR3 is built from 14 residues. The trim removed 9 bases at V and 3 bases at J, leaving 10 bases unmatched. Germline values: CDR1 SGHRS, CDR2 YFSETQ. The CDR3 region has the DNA TGCGCCACCGCAACCCAGGGGGAAACAGATACGCAGTATTTT. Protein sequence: CATATQGETDTQYF.

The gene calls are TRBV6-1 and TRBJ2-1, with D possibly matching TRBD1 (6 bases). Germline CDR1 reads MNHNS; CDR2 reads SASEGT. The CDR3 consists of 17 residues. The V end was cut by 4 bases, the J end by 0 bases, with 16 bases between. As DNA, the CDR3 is TGTGCCAGCAGTGCCAGGCAGGGGTCGAGCTCCTACAATGAGCAGTTCTTC. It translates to CASSARQGSSSYNEQFF.

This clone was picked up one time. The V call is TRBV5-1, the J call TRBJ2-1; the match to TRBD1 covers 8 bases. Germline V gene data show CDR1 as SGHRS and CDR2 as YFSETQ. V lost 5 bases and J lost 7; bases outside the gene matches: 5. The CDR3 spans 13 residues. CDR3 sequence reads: CASRRQGANEQFF. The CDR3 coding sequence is TGCGCCAGCAGGCGGCAGGGGGCTAATGAGCAGTTCTTC.

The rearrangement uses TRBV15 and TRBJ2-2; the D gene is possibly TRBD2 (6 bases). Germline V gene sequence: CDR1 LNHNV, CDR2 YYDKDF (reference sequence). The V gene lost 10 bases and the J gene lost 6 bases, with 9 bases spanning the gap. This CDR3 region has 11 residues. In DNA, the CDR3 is TGTGCCAACGGGGGACCCGGGGAGCTGTTTTTT. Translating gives CANGGPGELFF.

The DNA of the CDR3 is TGTGCCAGCAGTTCGGGGGGGAGCAATCAGCCCCAGCATTTT. The encoded protein is CASSSGGSNQPQHF. The chain recombines TRBV6-5 with TRBJ1-5; a weak D match, TRBD1 (5 bases). The CDR3 runs 14 residues. V gave up 4 bases and J gave up 1 base, with 8 bases separating them. CDR1 and CDR2 (germline): MNHEY, SVGAGI.